This TCR beta chain was identified during a study of cytomegalovirus exposure and HLA in healthy donors. Study-level background: In a later analysis, it was reported that the 110 or so validation repertoires had been produced on the same platform as the 666 repertoires belonging to the first cohort. Study-level results: Cytomegalovirus-associated status was assigned to about 180 TCR beta chains.

The length of the CDR3 is 12 residues. Trimming cost V 3 bases and J 6 bases; bases outside gene matches: 1. Germline assignment: CDR1 SEHNR and CDR2 FQNEAQ (reference sequence). Libraries were prepared by immunoSEQ multiplex PCR; TCRdb keeps only in-frame clonotypes and omits some of them. The data show over 150,000 clones, with 86% seen just once and approximately 20% held by the top ten. As for this clone: The target antigen is unknown.

The clonotype originates from a man aged 18 to 29 in good health and CMV-seropositive. The chain recombines TRBV7-9 with TRBJ2-5; 7 bases fit TRBD2. Material for sequencing was PBMCs. The CDR3 region has the DNA TGTGCCAGCAGCTTGCGGGAGAAGACCCAGTACTTC. The encoded protein is CASSLREKTQYF.